Following are 21 T cell receptor beta chains from one sample sequenced in a study of long-term antiretroviral therapy in people with HIV. Sequencing relied on immunoSEQ assay v3.0, run at survey level. Assay: immunoSEQ multiplex PCR; the TCRdb copy retains only in-frame clones and omits some. The data contain around 26,000 clones, around three quarters of them singletons. The sample in question was unsorted PBMCs, obtained 1.1 years before starting antiretroviral therapy. All receptors derive from a woman aged 40 to 50 with HIV.

This chain joins TRBV11-2 and TRBJ2-7, with 11 positions matching TRBD2. The length of the CDR3 is 16 residues. Germline V lookup: CDR1 SGHAT, CDR2 FQNNGV. J gave up 4 bases and V 5 bases, and 10 bases lay outside the gene matches. The CDR3 spells CASSELAGVGAYEQYF. The CDR3 DNA reads as TGTGCCAGCAGCGAACTAGCGGGAGTAGGGGCATACGAGCAGTACTTC. The full variable domain, with the rest looked up from reference TRBV11-2 and TRBJ2-7, is EAGVAQSPRYKIIEKRQSVAFWCNPISGHATLYWYQQILGQGPKLLIQFQNNGVVDDSQLPKDRFSAERLKGVDSTLKIQPAKLEDSAVYLCASSELAGVGAYEQYFGPGTRLTVT.

The rearrangement uses TRBV11-2 and TRBJ2-7; TRBD1 matches 8 bases. The germline V gene has CDR1 SGHAT and CDR2 FQNNGV. This CDR3 is built from 15 residues. After removal of 7 bases from V and 0 bases from J, the junction contained 8 bases not matched to a gene. The CDR3 DNA is TGTGCCAGCAACCTTTTAGGACAGGGCTCCTACGAGCAGTACTTC. It codes for CASNLLGQGSYEQYF.

This chain uses TRBV7-2 with TRBJ2-3; 8 bases map to TRBD2. Per germline, CDR1 SGHTA and CDR2 FQGNSA. This CDR3 region has 15 residues. Germline trimming cut 7 bases from V and 0 bases from J; bases unmatched to any gene: 6. CDR3 region: CASNLPSGSTDTQYF. CDR3 DNA: TGTGCCAGCAACCTCCCTAGCGGGAGCACAGATACGCAGTATTTT.

The chain employs TRBV2 and TRBJ1-5, with TRBD1 matching 11 bases. The germline gives CDR1 SNHLY, CDR2 FYNNEI. There are 15 residues in the CDR3. V lost 4 bases, J lost 6 bases, and 5 bases stayed unmatched. In nucleotides, the CDR3 is TGTGCCAGCAGTGCCGGGACAGGGGGGCTTCAGCCCCAGCATTTT. This translates into CASSAGTGGLQPQHF.

The chain employs TRBV5-4 and TRBJ2-7, with D perhaps TRBD2 (5 bases). Trimming took off 0 bases at V and 7 bases at J, with 11 bases between the two ends. Germline V gene lookup returns CDR1 SGHNT and CDR2 YYREEE (reference sequence). The length of the CDR3 is 13 residues. The CDR3 nucleotides are TGTGCCAGCAGCTTGGACCTAGCTGGGGAGCAGTACTTC. Amino acid sequence: CASSLDLAGEQYF.

The genes are TRBV6-6 and TRBJ1-5; the match to TRBD1 covers 7 bases. The V gene end was trimmed by 6 bases and the J gene end by 6 bases; junction bases not matched to a gene: 14. Germline loops: CDR1 MNHNY, CDR2 SVGAGI (reference sequence). The CDR3 extends over 16 amino acids. CDR3 DNA sequence: TGTGCCAGCAGCTCGCAGGGGGAGGTTGTTCGTCAGCCCCAGCATTTT. Protein product: CASSSQGEVVRQPQHF.

The gene calls are TRBV5-6 and TRBJ2-5; 8 nucleotides agree with TRBD1. V shed 4 bases and J 1 base; nucleotides not matched to a gene: 12. This CDR3 comprises 17 residues. Per germline, CDR1 SGHDT and CDR2 YYEEEE. This CDR3 reads CASSPLSGTGSQETQYF. DNA of the CDR3: TGTGCCAGCAGCCCGCTCTCCGGGACAGGCTCCCAAGAGACCCAGTACTTC.

This clone appeared a few times. The genes are TRBV5-1 and TRBJ2-2, with 8 bases that match TRBD2. The CDR3 totals 18 residues. The germline V gene encodes CDR1 SGHRS and CDR2 YFSETQ. The V segment lost 0 bases and the J segment 7 bases; nucleotides outside the gene matches: 14. The CDR3 here is CASSLAVGLAGPNGELFF. The CDR3 DNA sequence: TGCGCCAGCAGCTTGGCCGTAGGGCTAGCGGGTCCGAACGGGGAGCTGTTTTTT.

V gene TRBV6-5 combines with J gene TRBJ1-4; weak D call: TRBD1 (5 bases). The germline V gene encodes CDR1 MNHEY and CDR2 SVGAGI. The CDR3 loop spans 12 amino acids. The V and J ends lost 6 bases and 8 bases respectively, with 10 bases between them. The CDR3 sequence: CASRGGKEKLFF. In nucleotides, the CDR3 is TGTGCCAGCAGGGGGGGGAAAGAAAAACTGTTTTTT.

A single count supports this clone. This chain uses TRBV23-1 with TRBJ1-2; unclear D gene. TRBV23-1 is labeled an ORF, and its function is uncertain. This CDR3 has 16 amino acids. Trimming cost V 6 bases and J 3 bases, with 20 bases left between them. CDR3 nucleotides: TGCGCCAGCAGAGCGAGAACCTCCTCAACGGACTATGGCTACACCTTC. Translation gives CASRARTSSTDYGYTF.

The genes are TRBV19 and TRBJ1-2; 7 nucleotides line up with TRBD1. The CDR3 covers 13 residues. Germline CDR1 reads LNHDA; CDR2 reads SQIVND (reference sequence). With V trimmed by 9 bases and J by 5 bases, 9 bases remained unmatched. The DNA of the CDR3 is TGTGCCAGCACTCAGGGGGAGGGATATGGCTACACCTTC. It translates to CASTQGEGYGYTF.

This sequence joins TRBV7-9 and TRBJ2-1; 9 bases fit TRBD2. The V segment lost 5 bases and the J segment 6 bases; nucleotides outside the gene matches: 14. The length of the CDR3 is 17 residues. Germline V gene data show CDR1 as SEHNR and CDR2 as FQNEAQ (reference sequence). CDR3 coding DNA: TGTGCCAGCAGCCCCTCTTGGGGTTCGCGGGAGGGCAATGAGCAGTTCTTC. Its protein is CASSPSWGSREGNEQFF.

The chain carries TRBV6-1 and TRBJ1-1; D remains unclear. V gave up 7 bases and J gave up 7 bases, with 7 bases separating them. The CDR3 spans 10 residues. Germline V gene data show CDR1 as MNHNS and CDR2 as SASEGT. The CDR3 nucleotides are TGTGCCAGCATGAATCTTGAAGCTTTCTTT. Translated: CASMNLEAFF.

The chain has TRBV5-1 and TRBJ1-2; no definite D call. The CDR3 sequence is 15 residues long. The germline CDR1 and CDR2 sequences are SGHRS and YFSETQ. Trimming pared 2 bases from V and 7 bases from J, leaving 18 bases between. As DNA, the CDR3 is TGCGCCAGCAGCTTCGATCGAAGCCCGGCGGCTGGCTACACCTTC. This codes for CASSFDRSPAAGYTF.

The V call is TRBV10-3, the J call TRBJ2-3; possible D gene TRBD1, 6 bases. CDR1 ENHRY and CDR2 SYGVKD come from the germline V gene. V lost 8 bases and J lost 2, with 14 bases in between. This CDR3 has 14 residues. The CDR3 DNA sequence: TGTGCCATCCAGCAGGACAGCTACACAGATACGCAGTATTTT. Its translation is CAIQQDSYTDTQYF.

This clone was seen a handful of times. The rearrangement uses TRBV19 and TRBJ1-5, with 7 bases matching TRBD1. The length of the CDR3 is 15 residues. The junction had 8 bases not matched to a gene; V was cut back by 5 bases and J by 4 bases. Germline loops: CDR1 LNHDA, CDR2 SQIVND (reference sequence). The CDR3 loop is CASSLGQVGNQPQHF. Written as DNA, the CDR3 is TGTGCCAGTAGTTTAGGACAGGTAGGGAATCAGCCCCAGCATTTT.

The chain combines TRBV5-4 with TRBJ2-7; 7 bases line up with TRBD1. The CDR3 has 14 amino acids. J gave up 2 bases and V 3 bases, and 5 bases lay outside the gene matches. CDR1 and CDR2 (germline): SGHNT, YYREEE (reference sequence). CDR3 in DNA: TGTGCCAGCAGCTCGGGGACAGTTGCCTACGAGCAGTACTTC. Its protein is CASSSGTVAYEQYF. The full variable domain, rest sourced from reference TRBV5-4 and TRBJ2-7, is ETGVTQSPTHLIKTRGQQVTLRCSSQSGHNTVSWYQQALGQGPQFIFQYYREEENGRGNFPPRFSGLQFPNYSSELNVNALELDDSALYLCASSSGTVAYEQYFGPGTRLTVT.

The gene calls are TRBV29-1 and TRBJ2-3; D possibly corresponds to TRBD2 (7 bases). Germline lookup yields CDR1 SQVTM and CDR2 ANQGSEA. This CDR3 has 16 amino acids. V lost 6 bases and J 1 base, leaving 20 bases between the germline ends. CDR3 bases: TGCAGCGTCGAGCAGAGAGGGGGGGGCGGCACAGATACGCAGTATTTT. Protein sequence: CSVEQRGGGGTDTQYF.

The chain combines TRBV7-2 with TRBJ2-3; D not resolved. Trimming stripped 1 base from V and 6 bases from J, with 14 bases between. This CDR3 comprises 15 residues. CDR1 and CDR2 from the germline V gene are SGHTA and FQGNSA. The CDR3 nucleotides are TGTGCCAGCAGCTTAGGGGCCAGCACAAGGGATACGCAGTATTTT. Residues: CASSLGASTRDTQYF.

The chain uses TRBV5-8 and TRBJ1-5; D remains unclear. The CDR3 spans 13 residues. Between the trimmed V and J ends, which lost 1 base and 9 bases, there was a span of 11 bases. Germline V gives CDR1 SGHTS, CDR2 YDEGEE. In DNA form, the CDR3 reads TGTGCCAGCAGCTTGCGATCAATCTCGCCCCAGCATTTT. Translation gives CASSLRSISPQHF.

This chain connects TRBV18 to TRBJ2-7, with unresolved D. Trimming shortened V by 3 bases and J by 2 bases, and 14 bases separated the two germline ends. CDR3 length: 15 residues. Germline V lookup: CDR1 KGHSH, CDR2 LQKENI. The chain's CDR3 is CASSPSRIFTYEQYF. CDR3 sequence (DNA): TGTGCCAGCTCACCTTCAAGGATTTTTACCTACGAGCAGTACTTC.